This T cell receptor (beta chain) was recovered during a study of T cells in Graves' hyperthyroidism and ophthalmopathy. This clonotype was seen at least ten times. Amplification of TCR beta CDR3 regions used RNA as the template. HTBI primers drove first-round RT-PCR of the TCR CDR3. Each CDR3 protein is one row after TCRdb ran MiXCR on the multiplex PCR reads. Among 220,000 or so distinct CDR3 sequences, approximately 16% were seen once, and the ten largest hold around 28%. With duration under 3 months, ophthalmopathy was active: Clinical Activity Score at least 3, NOSPECS at least 4. Fresh peripheral blood, approximately 9.7 ml, was the source of the PBMCs. This CDR3 comprises 13 residues. CDR1 is SNHLY, CDR2 FYNNEI, per germline. V was pared by 6 bases and J by 2 bases, with 0 bases of the junction left unmatched.

The chain employs TRBV2 and TRBJ1-5; the match to TRBD1 covers 8 bases. This sequence originates from a woman in her late teens or twenties with Graves' ophthalmopathy. The sample was blood. The CDR3 spells CASRGQGNQPQHF. CDR3 sequence (DNA): TGTGCCAGCAGGGGACAGGGCAATCAGCCCCAGCATTTT.